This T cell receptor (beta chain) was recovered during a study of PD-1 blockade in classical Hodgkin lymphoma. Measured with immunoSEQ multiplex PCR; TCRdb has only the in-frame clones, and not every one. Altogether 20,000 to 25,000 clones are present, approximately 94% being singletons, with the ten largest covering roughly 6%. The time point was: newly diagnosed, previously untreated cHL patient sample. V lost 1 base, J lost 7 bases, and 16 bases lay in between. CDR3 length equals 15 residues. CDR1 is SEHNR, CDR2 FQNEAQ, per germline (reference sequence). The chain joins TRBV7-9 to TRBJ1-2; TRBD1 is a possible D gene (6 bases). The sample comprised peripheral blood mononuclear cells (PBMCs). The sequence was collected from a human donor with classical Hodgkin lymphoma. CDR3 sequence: CASSLVGRGSGGYTF. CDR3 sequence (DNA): TGTGCCAGCAGCTTAGTAGGCAGGGGATCAGGTGGCTACACCTTC.